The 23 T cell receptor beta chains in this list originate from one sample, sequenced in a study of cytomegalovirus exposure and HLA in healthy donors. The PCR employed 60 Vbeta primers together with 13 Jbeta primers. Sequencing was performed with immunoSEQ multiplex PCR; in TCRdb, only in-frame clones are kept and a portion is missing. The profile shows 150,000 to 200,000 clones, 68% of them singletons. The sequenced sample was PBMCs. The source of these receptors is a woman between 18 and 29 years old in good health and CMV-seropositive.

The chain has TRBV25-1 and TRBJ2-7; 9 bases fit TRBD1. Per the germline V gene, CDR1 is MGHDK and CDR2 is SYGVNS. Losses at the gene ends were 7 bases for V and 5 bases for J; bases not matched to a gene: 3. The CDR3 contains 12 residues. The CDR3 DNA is TGTGCCAGCACCAGGACAGGGGACGAGCAGTACTTC. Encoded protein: CASTRTGDEQYF.

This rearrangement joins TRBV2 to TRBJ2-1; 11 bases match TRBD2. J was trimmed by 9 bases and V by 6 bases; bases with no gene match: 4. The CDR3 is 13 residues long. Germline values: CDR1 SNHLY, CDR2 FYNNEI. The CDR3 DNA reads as TGTGCCAGCAGCTTAGCGGGAGGGGGTGAGCAGTTCTTC. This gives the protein CASSLAGGGEQFF.

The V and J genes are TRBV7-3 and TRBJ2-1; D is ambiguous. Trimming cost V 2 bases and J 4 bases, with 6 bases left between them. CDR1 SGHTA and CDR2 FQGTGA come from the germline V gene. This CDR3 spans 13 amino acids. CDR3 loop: CASSLGSYNEQFF. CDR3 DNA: TGTGCCAGCAGCTTAGGTAGTTACAATGAGCAGTTCTTC.

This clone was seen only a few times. The CDR3 here is CASSQPGVNTIYF. In nucleotides, the CDR3 is TGTGCCAGCAGCCAACCAGGGGTAAACACCATATATTTT. This chain connects TRBV14 to TRBJ1-3; weak D call: TRBD1 (6 bases). There are 13 residues in the CDR3. CDR1 is SGHDN and CDR2 is FVKESK in the germline V gene. V was trimmed by 2 bases and J by 6 bases, leaving 8 bases between them.

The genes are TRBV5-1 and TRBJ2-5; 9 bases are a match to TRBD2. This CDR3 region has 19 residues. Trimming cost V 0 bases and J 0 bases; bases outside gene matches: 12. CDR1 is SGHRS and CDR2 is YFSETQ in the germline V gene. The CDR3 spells CASSLDKGSGRTYQETQYF. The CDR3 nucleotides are TGCGCCAGCAGCTTGGATAAGGGTAGCGGGAGAACTTACCAAGAGACCCAGTACTTC.

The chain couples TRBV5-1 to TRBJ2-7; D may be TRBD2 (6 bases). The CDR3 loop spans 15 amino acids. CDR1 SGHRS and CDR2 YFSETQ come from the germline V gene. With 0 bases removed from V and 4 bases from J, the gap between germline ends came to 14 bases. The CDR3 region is CASSLAGLAVYEQYF. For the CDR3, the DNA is TGCGCCAGCAGCTTGGCCGGGTTAGCGGTGTACGAGCAGTACTTC.

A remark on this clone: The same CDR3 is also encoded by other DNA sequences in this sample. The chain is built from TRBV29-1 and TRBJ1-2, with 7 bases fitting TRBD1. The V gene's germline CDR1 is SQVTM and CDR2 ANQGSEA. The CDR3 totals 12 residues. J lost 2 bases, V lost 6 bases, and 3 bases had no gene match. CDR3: CSVEQGNYGYTF. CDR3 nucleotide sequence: TGCAGCGTCGAACAGGGGAACTATGGCTACACCTTC.

For the CDR3, the DNA is TGTGCCAGCAGTCGGACATTTTTTCATGGCTACACCTTC. Translation: CASSRTFFHGYTF. This sequence joins TRBV6-5 and TRBJ1-2; a weak D match, TRBD1 (5 bases). The CDR3 consists of 13 residues. Trimming shortened V by 5 bases and J by 6 bases, and 13 bases separated the two germline ends. CDR1 and CDR2 from the germline V gene are MNHEY and SVGAGI.

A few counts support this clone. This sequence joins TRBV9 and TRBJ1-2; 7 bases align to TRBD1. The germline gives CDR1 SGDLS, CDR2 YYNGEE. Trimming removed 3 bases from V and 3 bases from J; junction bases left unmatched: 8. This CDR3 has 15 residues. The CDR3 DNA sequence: TGTGCCAGCAGCGCTTCACAGGGGACCTACTATGGCTACACCTTC. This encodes CASSASQGTYYGYTF.

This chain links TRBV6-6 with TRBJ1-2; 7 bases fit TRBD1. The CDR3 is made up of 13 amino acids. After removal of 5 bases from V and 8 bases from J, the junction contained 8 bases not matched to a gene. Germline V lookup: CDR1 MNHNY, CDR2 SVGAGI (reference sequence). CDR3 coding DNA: TGTGCCAGCAGTATCGACAGGGTGTGGGGCTACACCTTC. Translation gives CASSIDRVWGYTF.

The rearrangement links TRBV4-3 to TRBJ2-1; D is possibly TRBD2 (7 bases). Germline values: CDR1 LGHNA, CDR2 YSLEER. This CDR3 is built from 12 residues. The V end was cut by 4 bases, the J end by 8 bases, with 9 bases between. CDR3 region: CASSLGGHEQFF. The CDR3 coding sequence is TGCGCCAGCAGCCTCGGGGGGCATGAGCAGTTCTTC.

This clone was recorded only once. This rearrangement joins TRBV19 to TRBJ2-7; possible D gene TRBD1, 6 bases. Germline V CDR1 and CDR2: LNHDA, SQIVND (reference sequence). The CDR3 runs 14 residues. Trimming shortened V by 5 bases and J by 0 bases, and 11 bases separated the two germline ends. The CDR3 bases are TGTGCCAGTAGTTCCCGCAGGGGCTCCTACGAGCAGTACTTC. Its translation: CASSSRRGSYEQYF.

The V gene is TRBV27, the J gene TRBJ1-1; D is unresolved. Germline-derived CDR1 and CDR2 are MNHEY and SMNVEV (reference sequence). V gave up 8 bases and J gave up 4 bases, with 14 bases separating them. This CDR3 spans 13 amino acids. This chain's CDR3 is CASGSQRGTEAFF. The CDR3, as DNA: TGTGCCAGCGGATCCCAACGAGGCACTGAAGCTTTCTTT.

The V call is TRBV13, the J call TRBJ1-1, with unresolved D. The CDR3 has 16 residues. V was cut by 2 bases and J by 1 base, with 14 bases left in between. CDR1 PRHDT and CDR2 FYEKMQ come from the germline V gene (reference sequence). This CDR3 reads CASSLSGWRANTEAFF. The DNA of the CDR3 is TGTGCCAGCAGCTTATCCGGATGGAGGGCGAACACTGAAGCTTTCTTT. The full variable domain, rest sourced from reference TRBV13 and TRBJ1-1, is AAGVIQSPRHLIKEKRETATLKCYPIPRHDTVYWYQQGPGQDPQFLISFYEKMQSDKGSIPDRFSAQQFSDYHSELNMSSLELGDSALYFCASSLSGWRANTEAFFGQGTRLTVV.

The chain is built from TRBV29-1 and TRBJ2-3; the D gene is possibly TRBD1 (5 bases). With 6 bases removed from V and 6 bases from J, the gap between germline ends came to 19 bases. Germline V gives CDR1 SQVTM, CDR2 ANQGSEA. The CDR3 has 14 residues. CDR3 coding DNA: TGCAGCGTGGCTGGACAAACCTTGAGGGATACGCAGTATTTT. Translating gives CSVAGQTLRDTQYF.

The CDR3 nucleotides are TGTGCTAGTGGTTTGGGCGGGGGGGTAGCCAATGAGCAGTTCTTC. Translation gives CASGLGGGVANEQFF. V gene TRBV12-5 combines with J gene TRBJ2-1; 9 bases fit TRBD2. V lost 1 base and J lost 6; bases outside the gene matches: 4. There are 15 residues in the CDR3. The germline V gene has CDR1 LGHNT and CDR2 FRNRAP.

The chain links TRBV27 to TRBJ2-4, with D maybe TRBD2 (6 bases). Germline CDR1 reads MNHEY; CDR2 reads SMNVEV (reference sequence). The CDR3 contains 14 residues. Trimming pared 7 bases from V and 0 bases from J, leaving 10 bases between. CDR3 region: CASTGGVAKNIQYF. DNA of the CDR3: TGTGCCAGCACCGGGGGTGTAGCCAAAAACATTCAGTACTTC.

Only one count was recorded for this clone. Here the CDR3 reads CASSSIGQGETQYF. In DNA form, the CDR3 reads TGTGCCAGCAGCTCGATCGGCCAGGGAGAGACCCAGTACTTC. The gene calls are TRBV7-9 and TRBJ2-5; a weak D match, TRBD1 (5 bases). The germline CDR1 and CDR2 sequences are SEHNR and FQNEAQ (reference sequence). The V end lost 4 bases, the J end lost 4 bases, and 13 bases lay between the germline ends. The CDR3 consists of 14 residues.

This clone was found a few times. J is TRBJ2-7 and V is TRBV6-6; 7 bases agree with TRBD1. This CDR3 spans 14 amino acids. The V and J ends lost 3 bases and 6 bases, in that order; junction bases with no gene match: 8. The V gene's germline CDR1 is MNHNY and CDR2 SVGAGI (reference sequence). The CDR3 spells CASSYLQGTGEQYF. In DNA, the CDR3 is TGTGCCAGCAGTTATCTACAGGGGACGGGCGAGCAGTACTTC.

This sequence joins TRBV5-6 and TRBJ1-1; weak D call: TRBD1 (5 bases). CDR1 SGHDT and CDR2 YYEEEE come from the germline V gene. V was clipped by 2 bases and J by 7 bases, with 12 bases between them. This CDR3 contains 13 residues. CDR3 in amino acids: CASSFWGGSEAFF. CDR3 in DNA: TGTGCCAGCAGCTTCTGGGGGGGGAGTGAAGCTTTCTTT. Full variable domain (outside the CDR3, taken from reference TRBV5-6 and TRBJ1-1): DAGVTQSPTHLIKTRGQQVTLRCSPKSGHDTVSWYQQALGQGPQFIFQYYEEEERQRGNFPDRFSGHQFPNYSSELNVNALLLGDSALYLCASSFWGGSEAFFGQGTRLTVV.

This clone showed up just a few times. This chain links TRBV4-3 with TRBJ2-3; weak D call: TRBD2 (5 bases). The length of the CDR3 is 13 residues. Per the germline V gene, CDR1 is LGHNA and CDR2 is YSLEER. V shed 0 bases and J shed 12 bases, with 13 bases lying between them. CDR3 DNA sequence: TGCGCCAGCAGCCAAGACTCGGGATTGGCACAGTATTTT. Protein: CASSQDSGLAQYF.

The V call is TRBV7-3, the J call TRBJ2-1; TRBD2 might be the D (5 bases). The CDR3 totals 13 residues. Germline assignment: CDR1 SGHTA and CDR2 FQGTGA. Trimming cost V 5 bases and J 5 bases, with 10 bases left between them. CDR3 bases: TGTGCCAGCAGCCCGGGGTTGCACAATGAGCAGTTCTTC. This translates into CASSPGLHNEQFF.

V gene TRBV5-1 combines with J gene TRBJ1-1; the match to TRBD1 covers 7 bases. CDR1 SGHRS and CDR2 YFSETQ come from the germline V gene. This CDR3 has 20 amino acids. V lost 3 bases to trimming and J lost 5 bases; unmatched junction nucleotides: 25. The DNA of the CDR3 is TGCGCCAGCAGCTCCGCCTTCTTTTTAGGTTTAGACAGGGTGAGAACTGAAGCTTTCTTT. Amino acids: CASSSAFFLGLDRVRTEAFF.